This T cell receptor beta chain was sequenced in a study of blood T cells in healthy people across ages. The study's findings and limits: Lack of knowledge of donor CMV status possibly confounded expanded clonotype changes. The lack of PBMC sorting stopped any conclusive naive versus antigen-experienced comparison.

With 5 bases clipped from V and 4 bases from J, the junction kept 9 bases outside the gene matches. CDR1 MNHEY and CDR2 SVGAGI come from the germline V gene. There are 16 residues in the CDR3. A second PCR of about 7 to 12 cycles used a sample-barcoded 5' primer and a J-beta primer mix. Every individual sample yielded 3 million or more paired-end reads (each containing CDR3). MiXCR, applied by TCRdb to the 5' RACE reads, yields one record per CDR3 protein. The sample records under 800,000 distinct CDR3 sequences, roughly two fifths being singletons. Peripheral blood, approximately 10 milliliters per donor, was collected. Comments on this clonotype: Its cognate antigen is unknown.

The chain carries TRBV6-5 and TRBJ2-5, with TRBD2 matching over 11 bases. The clonotype was recovered from a woman aged 55-69 years in good health. The sample taken for sequencing was blood. The CDR3 DNA sequence: TGTGCCAGCAGTCAACTTAGCGGGAGGGCCGGAGAGACCCAGTACTTC. Protein sequence: CASSQLSGRAGETQYF.